The 30 T cell receptor beta chains in this list originate from one sample, sequenced in a study of beta chain features in type 1 diabetes. Study-wide points: Shortening that was moderate but significant affected the TCRB CDR3s of Type 1 diabetes patients in all four CD4+ subsets.

These receptors have no identified antigens. Expressed TCRB transcripts got sequenced, as all isolated RNA was reverse transcribed. The table came from immunoSEQ multiplex PCR; TCRdb's copy has only in-frame clones and leaves some out. This sample has 600,000 to 700,000 clones; 9.5% to 15% occur once, and the top ten carry roughly 0.12%. The sample was naive CD4+ T cells from blood. The receptors derive from a man aged 25-45 years with type 1 diabetes.

The rearrangement links TRBV5-1 to TRBJ2-2; no firm D call. The CDR3 is made up of 14 amino acids. The V gene lost 0 bases and the J gene lost 0 bases, with 3 bases spanning the gap. In germline, CDR1 is SGHRS, CDR2 YFSETQ. The CDR3 coding sequence is TGCGCCAGCAGCTTGGAGGCGAACACCGGGGAGCTGTTTTTT. It codes for CASSLEANTGELFF.

The chain has TRBV10-3 and TRBJ2-7; maybe TRBD1 (6 bases). V was clipped by 9 bases and J by 6 bases, with 18 bases between them. The CDR3 runs to 13 residues. Germline-derived CDR1 and CDR2 are ENHRY and SYGVKD. The CDR3 spells CAMNRDLDGEQYF. The CDR3 coding sequence is TGTGCCATGAACAGGGACCTAGATGGCGAGCAGTACTTC.

A few counts support this clone. V and J are TRBV7-8 and TRBJ1-4, with TRBD1 as a possible D gene (5 bases). The CDR3 extends over 15 amino acids. Germline CDR1 and CDR2: SGHVS and FQNEAQ. The ends were cut back, 5 bases at V and 3 bases at J, with 13 bases in the middle. Here the CDR3 DNA reads TGTGCCAGCAGCCCGCTGACAGCCTCTAATGAAAAACTGTTTTTT. As protein: CASSPLTASNEKLFF.

There are a few counts of this clone. The V gene is TRBV9, the J gene TRBJ1-6; a possible D gene is TRBD1 (5 bases). The V gene lost 3 bases and the J gene lost 12 bases, with 19 bases spanning the gap. Germline CDR1 SGDLS, CDR2 YYNGEE. The CDR3 is 15 amino acids. CDR3 sequence reads: CASSARDPSTQPLHF. As DNA, the CDR3 is TGTGCCAGCAGCGCACGGGACCCTTCAACCCAACCCCTCCACTTT.

This clone came up a few times. The chain employs TRBV30 and TRBJ1-2; D not resolved. This CDR3 region has 12 residues. CDR1 GTSNPN and CDR2 SVGIG come from the germline V gene (reference sequence). Trimming left V 3 bases short and J 2 bases short, with 7 bases between. CDR3 loop: CAWRTVNYGYTF. DNA of the CDR3: TGTGCCTGGAGAACGGTGAACTATGGCTACACCTTC.

This clone was seen a few times. The chain couples TRBV4-3 to TRBJ1-1; possibly TRBD1 for D (6 bases). From germline, CDR1 is LGHNA and CDR2 YSLEER. The CDR3 length is 16 residues. Trimming shortened V by 1 base and J by 3 bases, and 15 bases separated the two germline ends. The CDR3 loop reads CASSQGFNRVDTEAFF. The CDR3 DNA follows: TGCGCCAGCAGCCAAGGTTTTAACAGGGTGGACACTGAAGCTTTCTTT.

This clone was observed a handful of times. This chain links TRBV10-3 with TRBJ1-5; no clear D. Deletions cut 2 bases from V and 1 base from J, with 9 bases between. The CDR3 covers 15 residues. Germline assignment: CDR1 ENHRY and CDR2 SYGVKD. The CDR3 sequence is CAISEDSRSNQPQHF. The CDR3 DNA sequence: TGTGCCATCAGTGAGGATAGTAGGAGCAATCAGCCCCAGCATTTT.

The rearrangement uses TRBV7-9 and TRBJ1-5; D gene ambiguous. The germline V gene encodes CDR1 SEHNR and CDR2 FQNEAQ (reference sequence). The CDR3 loop spans 12 amino acids. V gave up 2 bases and J gave up 5 bases, with 4 bases separating them. The CDR3 reads CASSLIDQPQHF. Written as DNA, the CDR3 is TGTGCCAGCAGCTTAATCGATCAGCCCCAGCATTTT.

A few counts support this clone. The V call is TRBV15, the J call TRBJ1-2; D is undetermined. V was trimmed by 1 base and J by 7 bases, leaving 10 bases between them. Germline V gives CDR1 LNHNV, CDR2 YYDKDF (reference sequence). There are 13 residues in the CDR3. CDR3 bases: TGTGCCACCAGCAGAGTAGAAGAGAGTGGCTACACCTTC. Its translation is CATSRVEESGYTF. The whole variable domain, filled in from reference TRBV15 and TRBJ1-2, reads DAMVIQNPRYQVTQFGKPVTLSCSQTLNHNVMYWYQQKSSQAPKLLFHYYDKDFNNEADTPDNFQSRRPNTSFCFLDIRSPGLGDTAMYLCATSRVEESGYTFGSGTRLTVV.

Only a few counts were recorded for this clone. V is TRBV2 and J is TRBJ1-6; tentative D call: TRBD1 (5 bases). V was pared by 4 bases and J by 7 bases, with 11 bases between. This CDR3 is built from 14 residues. The germline V gene encodes CDR1 SNHLY and CDR2 FYNNEI. The CDR3 loop reads CASSAGDPNSPLHF. DNA of the CDR3: TGTGCCAGCAGTGCGGGGGATCCGAATTCACCCCTCCACTTT.

This clone has only one observation. Other DNA sequences in the same sample also yield this CDR3. The CDR3, as DNA: TGCGCCAGCAGCTTGGCTACTAGCCGAGAGACCCAGTACTTC. Encoded protein: CASSLATSRETQYF. J is TRBJ2-5 and V is TRBV5-1; D might be TRBD2 (6 bases). Between the trimmed V and J ends, which lost 0 bases and 4 bases, there was a span of 10 bases. This CDR3 comprises 14 residues. Germline CDR1 SGHRS, CDR2 YFSETQ.

The rearrangement joins TRBV4-2 to TRBJ2-3; 11 nucleotides line up with TRBD2. CDR3 length equals 18 residues. J lost 5 bases, V lost 0 bases, and 10 bases had no gene match. The germline gives CDR1 LGHNA, CDR2 YNFKEQ. The CDR3 sequence: CASSQETLSSGGQDTQYF. CDR3 DNA sequence: TGTGCCAGCAGCCAAGAAACCTTGTCTAGCGGGGGGCAAGATACGCAGTATTTT.

This clone has just a few counts. The chain employs TRBV6-7 and TRBJ1-5, with a weak D call TRBD1 (5 bases). TRBV6-7 counts as an open reading frame of uncertain function. Trimming stripped 5 bases from V and 3 bases from J, with 17 bases between. This CDR3 is 16 amino acids long. The CDR3 sequence is CASSIIPGQVNQPQHF. The CDR3 nucleotides are TGTGCCAGCAGTATAATACCGGGGCAGGTCAATCAGCCCCAGCATTTT.

The chain couples TRBV9 to TRBJ2-4; 9 nucleotides match TRBD1. The CDR3 consists of 18 residues. With 4 bases clipped from V and 2 bases from J, the junction kept 13 bases outside the gene matches. CDR1 and CDR2 (germline): SGDLS, YYNGEE. The CDR3 DNA sequence: TGTGCCAGCAGCCCTGCTCCGGGACAGGGCAGGTCCAAAAACATTCAGTACTTC. Encoded protein: CASSPAPGQGRSKNIQYF.

Only a few counts were recorded for this clone. The gene calls are TRBV29-1 and TRBJ1-3; D uncertain. The V gene lost 6 bases and the J gene lost 0 bases, with 9 bases spanning the gap. CDR3 size: 13 residues. Germline V gene sequence: CDR1 SQVTM, CDR2 ANQGSEA. The chain's CDR3 is CSVPDDSGNTIYF. Here the CDR3 DNA reads TGCAGCGTGCCCGACGACTCTGGAAACACCATATATTTT.

This clone has more than one count but fewer than ten. V gene TRBV7-8 combines with J gene TRBJ1-3; D not certain. The CDR3 runs 15 residues. Trimming removed 1 base from V and 2 bases from J, with 9 bases in between. Germline V gene data show CDR1 as SGHVS and CDR2 as FQNEAQ. The DNA of the CDR3 is TGTGCCAGCAGCTTAGTTCAGCCGGCTGGAAACACCATATATTTT. It encodes CASSLVQPAGNTIYF.

This clone was seen a handful of times. As DNA, the CDR3 is TGTGCCAGCAGCCAATCGACAGGGGGCCTAGATACGCAGTATTTT. It codes for CASSQSTGGLDTQYF. V usage is TRBV16 and J usage is TRBJ2-3, with 10 bases matching TRBD1. Germline V CDR1 and CDR2: KGHSY, FQNENV. CDR3 size: 15 residues. The junction had 2 bases not matched to a gene; V was cut back by 0 bases and J by 5 bases.

A few counts support this clone. The CDR3 sequence is CASSYTGNEQFF. Here the CDR3 DNA reads TGCGCCAGCAGTTATACCGGCAATGAGCAGTTCTTC. The genes are TRBV5-1 and TRBJ2-1; D is undetermined. V was shortened by 5 bases and J by 6 bases, with 9 bases between the two germline ends. The CDR3 sequence is 12 residues long. Germline CDR1 is SGHRS and CDR2 is YFSETQ.

The genes are TRBV7-3 and TRBJ2-1; D unclear. Trimming cost V 1 base and J 0 bases, with 7 bases left between them. The CDR3 runs 15 residues. Germline V CDR1 and CDR2: SGHTA, FQGTGA. CDR3 DNA: TGTGCCAGCAGCTTAATGCAAAGCTCCTACAATGAGCAGTTCTTC. Its protein is CASSLMQSSYNEQFF.

The chain is built from TRBV5-6 and TRBJ1-2; D gene unclear. Trimming removed 0 bases from V and 3 bases from J, with 12 bases in between. The CDR3 consists of 15 residues. CDR1 is SGHDT and CDR2 is YYEEEE in the germline V gene. The DNA of the CDR3 is TGTGCCAGCAGCTTGGGCAGGAAGCCCGACTATGGCTACACCTTC. This sequence encodes CASSLGRKPDYGYTF.

This clone was seen more than once but under ten times. J is TRBJ2-7 and V is TRBV19; D remains ambiguous. Germline V gives CDR1 LNHDA, CDR2 SQIVND (reference sequence). Trimming took off 6 bases at V and 3 bases at J, with 12 bases between the two ends. This CDR3 region has 13 residues. CDR3 in amino acids: CASSGQERYEQYF. The DNA for the CDR3 is TGTGCCAGTAGCGGGCAGGAGCGCTACGAGCAGTACTTC.

V usage is TRBV5-1 and J usage is TRBJ2-5; D may be TRBD1 (6 bases). CDR1 SGHRS and CDR2 YFSETQ come from the germline V gene. With 1 base removed from V and 2 bases from J, the gap between germline ends came to 15 bases. This CDR3 is 16 amino acids long. The CDR3 spells CASSLSTGRGQETQYF. CDR3 DNA: TGCGCCAGCAGCTTGAGTACGGGCAGGGGACAAGAGACCCAGTACTTC.

The genes are TRBV5-1 and TRBJ2-5; 8 bases align to TRBD1. The V gene's germline CDR1 is SGHRS and CDR2 YFSETQ. The CDR3 contains 15 residues. The V and J ends lost 4 bases and 2 bases, in that order; junction bases with no gene match: 7. CDR3 DNA sequence: TGCGCCAGCAGCCGACAGGGGCTACTTCAAGAGACCCAGTACTTC. It encodes CASSRQGLLQETQYF.

This rearrangement joins TRBV30 to TRBJ1-6, with TRBD1 matching 9 bases. The V gene end was trimmed by 4 bases and the J gene end by 6 bases; junction bases not matched to a gene: 10. The CDR3 is 16 residues long. CDR1 is GTSNPN and CDR2 is SVGIG in the germline V gene (reference sequence). CDR3 loop: CAWTVAGTGSNSPLHF. The CDR3 region has the DNA TGTGCCTGGACCGTAGCCGGGACAGGGTCTAATTCACCCCTCCACTTT.

The V call is TRBV27, the J call TRBJ2-3, with 9 bases that match TRBD2. The V and J ends lost 3 bases and 3 bases, in that order; junction bases with no gene match: 4. CDR1 and CDR2 from the germline V gene are MNHEY and SMNVEV (reference sequence). This CDR3 has 15 residues. The DNA of the CDR3 is TGTGCCAGCAGTTTCGAGCGGGGGGTAACAGATACGCAGTATTTT. Translated: CASSFERGVTDTQYF.

This clone has more than one count but fewer than ten. The rearrangement links TRBV25-1 to TRBJ2-2; D gene unclear. The CDR3 has 13 amino acids. V lost 2 bases and J lost 1, with 2 bases in between. Germline assignment: CDR1 MGHDK and CDR2 SYGVNS. The CDR3 region has the DNA TGTGCCAGCAGTGAACAGAACACCGGGGAGCTGTTTTTT. It yields the protein CASSEQNTGELFF.

This clone was detected only a few times. The chain carries TRBV5-1 and TRBJ2-3; D not resolved. V lost 0 bases and J lost 2, with 7 bases in between. Germline lookup yields CDR1 SGHRS and CDR2 YFSETQ. CDR3 length: 14 amino acids. CDR3 nucleotide sequence: TGCGCCAGCAGCTTGGCACAGCACACAGATACGCAGTATTTT. Protein product: CASSLAQHTDTQYF.

This clone was seen only a few times. Other nucleotide sequences from this sample produce the same CDR3. V and J are TRBV9 and TRBJ1-4; the D is unclear. This CDR3 region has 15 residues. Trimming cost V 3 bases and J 1 base, with 10 bases left between them. CDR1 is SGDLS, CDR2 YYNGEE, per germline. CDR3 nucleotides: TGTGCCAGCAGCGGCTTCGGCGGAACTAATGAAAAACTGTTTTTT. Protein product: CASSGFGGTNEKLFF. Full variable domain (remainder filled in from reference TRBV9 and TRBJ1-4): DSGVTQTPKHLITATGQRVTLRCSPRSGDLSVYWYQQSLDQGLQFLIQYYNGEERAKGNILERFSAQQFPDLHSELNLSSLELGDSALYFCASSGFGGTNEKLFFGSGTQLSVL.

This sequence joins TRBV28 and TRBJ2-7; D possibly corresponds to TRBD2 (6 bases). The CDR3 is made up of 14 amino acids. V lost 2 bases and J lost 3, with 11 bases in between. Germline CDR1 MDHEN, CDR2 SYDVKM. The CDR3 DNA sequence: TGTGCCAGCAGTTTAAAGCAGGACTACTACGAGCAGTACTTC. Amino acid sequence: CASSLKQDYYEQYF.

In its sample, this clone was seen a few times. The chain links TRBV4-2 to TRBJ2-6; D ambiguous. The V gene lost 1 base and the J gene lost 0 bases, with 7 bases spanning the gap. The CDR3 sequence is 16 residues long. The germline gives CDR1 LGHNA, CDR2 YNFKEQ. The CDR3 nucleotides are TGTGCCAGCAGCCAAGCCAGCTACTCTGGGGCCAACGTCCTGACTTTC. Residues: CASSQASYSGANVLTF.